This TCR beta chain was profiled in a study of T cell responses to AZD1222 COVID-19 vaccine. Study-level findings and limits: Spike-specific TCR repertoires showed rising breadth and depth after two AZD1222 doses. The study reported that nearly half of spike-specific TCRs target unmutated variant regions.

This clone was observed a few times. Antigen specificity is unknown. Measured with immunoSEQ multiplex PCR; TCRdb has only the in-frame clones, and not every one. Counted here are 120,000 to 150,000 clones, 85% to 95% occurring once; the ten biggest clones make up 5.1%. Looked up from germline, CDR1 is MNHEY and CDR2 is SVGEGT. Between the trimmed V and J ends, which lost 2 bases and 7 bases, there was a span of 11 bases. The CDR3 is made up of 14 amino acids. The starting material was peripheral blood, obtained on day 0 of AZD1222 vaccination. This TCR came from an adult in good health. J is TRBJ2-2 and V is TRBV6-2 or TRBV6-3; D is ambiguous. The CDR3 DNA follows: TGTGCCAGCAGTTACCGAGCCCGCGGCGGGGAGCTGTTTTTT. Protein: CASSYRARGGELFF.